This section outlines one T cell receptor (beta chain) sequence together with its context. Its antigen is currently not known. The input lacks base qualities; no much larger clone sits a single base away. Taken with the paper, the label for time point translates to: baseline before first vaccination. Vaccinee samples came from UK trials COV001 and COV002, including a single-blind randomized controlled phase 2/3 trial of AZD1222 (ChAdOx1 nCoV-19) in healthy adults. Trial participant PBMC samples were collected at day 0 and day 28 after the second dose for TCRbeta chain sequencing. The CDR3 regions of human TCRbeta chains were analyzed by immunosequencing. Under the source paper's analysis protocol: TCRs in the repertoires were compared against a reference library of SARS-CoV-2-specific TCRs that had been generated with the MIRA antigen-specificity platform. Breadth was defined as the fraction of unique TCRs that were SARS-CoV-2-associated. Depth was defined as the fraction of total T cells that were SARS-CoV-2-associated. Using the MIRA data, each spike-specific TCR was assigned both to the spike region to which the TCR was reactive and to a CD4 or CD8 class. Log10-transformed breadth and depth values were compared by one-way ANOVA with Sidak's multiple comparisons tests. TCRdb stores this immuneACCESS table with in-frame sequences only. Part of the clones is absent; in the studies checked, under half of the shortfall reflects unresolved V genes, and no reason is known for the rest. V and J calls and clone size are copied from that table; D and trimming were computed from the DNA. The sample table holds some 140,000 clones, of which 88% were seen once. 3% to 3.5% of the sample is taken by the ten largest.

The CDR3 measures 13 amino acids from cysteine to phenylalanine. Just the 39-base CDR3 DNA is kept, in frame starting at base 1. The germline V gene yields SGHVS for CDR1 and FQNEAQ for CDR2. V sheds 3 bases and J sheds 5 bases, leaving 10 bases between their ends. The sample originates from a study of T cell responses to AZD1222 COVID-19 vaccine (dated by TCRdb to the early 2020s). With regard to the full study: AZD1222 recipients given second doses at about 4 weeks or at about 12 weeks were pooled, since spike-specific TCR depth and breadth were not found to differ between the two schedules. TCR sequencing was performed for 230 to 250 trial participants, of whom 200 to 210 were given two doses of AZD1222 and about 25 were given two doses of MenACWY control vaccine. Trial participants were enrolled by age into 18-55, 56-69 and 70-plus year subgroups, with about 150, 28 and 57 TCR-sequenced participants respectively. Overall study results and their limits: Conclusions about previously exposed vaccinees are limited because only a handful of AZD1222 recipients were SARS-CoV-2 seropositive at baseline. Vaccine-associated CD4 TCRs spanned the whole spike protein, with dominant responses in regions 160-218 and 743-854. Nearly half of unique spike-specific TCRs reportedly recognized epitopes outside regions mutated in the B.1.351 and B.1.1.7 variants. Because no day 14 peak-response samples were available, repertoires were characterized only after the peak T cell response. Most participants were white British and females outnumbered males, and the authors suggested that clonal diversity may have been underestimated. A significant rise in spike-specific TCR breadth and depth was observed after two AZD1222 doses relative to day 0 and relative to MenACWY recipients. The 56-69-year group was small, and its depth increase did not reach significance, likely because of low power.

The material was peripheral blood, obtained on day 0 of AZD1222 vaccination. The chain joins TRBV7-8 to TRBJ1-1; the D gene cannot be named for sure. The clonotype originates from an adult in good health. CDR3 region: CASSFLGGTEAFF. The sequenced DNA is TGTGCCAGCAGCTTCTTGGGCGGTACTGAAGCTTTCTTT.